One sample yielded the 4 T cell receptor beta chains listed below, sequenced in a study of blood T cell repertoires in COVID-19. The method was immunoSEQ multiplex PCR; TCRdb's version includes in-frame clones alone and lacks a portion of them. The sample contains approximately 530,000 clones, roughly 91% of which appear only once. The sequenced material came from peripheral blood. Receptor source: a woman aged 50 to 60 with COVID-19, enrolled during active disease.

The chain couples TRBV5-1 to TRBJ1-1; perhaps TRBD1 as D (6 bases). V lost 2 bases and J 7 bases, leaving 12 bases between the germline ends. CDR1 and CDR2 from the germline V gene are SGHRS and YFSETQ. The CDR3 runs to 13 residues. In nucleotides, the CDR3 is TGCGCCAGCAGCTTTAACAGGGATGGTGAAGCTTTCTTT. The encoded protein is CASSFNRDGEAFF.

The V call is TRBV30, the J call TRBJ1-1; 8 bases match TRBD1. This CDR3 contains 13 residues. Trimming removed 3 bases from V and 8 bases from J; junction bases left unmatched: 8. Germline V CDR1 and CDR2: GTSNPN, SVGIG (reference sequence). The CDR3 nucleotides are TGTGCCTGGAGCGATGGGACAGGCCGAGAAGCTTTCTTT. Its protein product is CAWSDGTGREAFF.

The chain joins TRBV14 to TRBJ1-3; D is perhaps TRBD1 (5 bases). The CDR3 has 17 residues. The germline V gene encodes CDR1 SGHDN and CDR2 FVKESK. V was pared by 4 bases and J by 0 bases, with 16 bases between. In DNA form, the CDR3 reads TGTGCCAGCAGCCGACGGGGGGGTATGGGCTCTGGAAACACCATATATTTT. The encoded protein is CASSRRGGMGSGNTIYF. The full variable domain, its missing parts supplied by reference TRBV14 and TRBJ1-3, is EAGVTQFPSHSVIEKGQTVTLRCDPISGHDNLYWYRRVMGKEIKFLLHFVKESKQDESGMPNNRFLAERTGGTYSTLKVQPAELEDSGVYFCASSRRGGMGSGNTIYFGEGSWLTVV.

This chain joins TRBV19 and TRBJ2-1; 12 positions agree with TRBD1. Trimming at V came to 4 bases and at J to 8 bases, leaving 6 bases not matched to a gene. The CDR3 has 15 amino acids. Germline CDR1 and CDR2: LNHDA and SQIVND (reference sequence). The CDR3 spells CASSRDRGQGDEQFF. The CDR3 DNA is TGTGCCAGTAGTAGGGACAGGGGGCAGGGGGATGAGCAGTTCTTC.